The 8 T cell receptor beta chains below come from one sample, sequenced in a study of blood T cell repertoires in COVID-19. Repertoires were generated with immunoSEQ multiplex PCR, while TCRdb's copy carries only in-frame clones and drops some. Among some 96,000 clones listed, roughly nine tenths were seen once. The sample was peripheral blood. These receptors came from a man in his forties or fifties with acute or convalescent COVID-19.

This chain links TRBV3-1 (or the pseudogene TRBV3-2) with TRBJ1-1; D not certain. Trimming pared 2 bases from V and 5 bases from J, leaving 9 bases between. This CDR3 spans 13 amino acids. Germline lookup yields CDR1 LGHDT and CDR2 YNNKEL (reference sequence). CDR3 DNA sequence: TGTGCCAGCAGCCAATTTTCGGGGACTGAAGCTTTCTTT. Translating it yields CASSQFSGTEAFF.

The chain recombines TRBV14 with TRBJ2-1; 13 nucleotides line up with TRBD2. The CDR3 runs to 15 residues. The germline V gene has CDR1 SGHDN and CDR2 FVKESK. V lost 3 bases and J lost 5; bases outside the gene matches: 1. The CDR3 region has the DNA TGTGCCAGCAGCCACGGGACTAGCGGGAACAATGAGCAGTTCTTC. Amino acid sequence: CASSHGTSGNNEQFF.

The J gene is TRBJ1-2, the V gene TRBV5-1; 9 positions agree with TRBD1. Germline V gene lookup returns CDR1 SGHRS and CDR2 YFSETQ. The CDR3 totals 15 residues. The trim removed 0 bases at V and 8 bases at J, leaving 8 bases unmatched. CDR3 region: CASSLAGTGTGGYTF. The CDR3 nucleotides are TGCGCCAGCAGCTTGGCCGGGACAGGGACTGGCGGCTACACCTTC. The full variable domain, completed using reference TRBV5-1 and TRBJ1-2, is KAGVTQTPRYLIKTRGQQVTLSCSPISGHRSVSWYQQTPGQGLQFLFEYFSETQRNKGNFPGRFSGRQFSNSRSEMNVSTLELGDSALYLCASSLAGTGTGGYTFGSGTRLTVV.

The V gene is TRBV5-1, the J gene TRBJ1-2; D may be TRBD1 (5 bases). Germline CDR1 reads SGHRS; CDR2 reads YFSETQ. The CDR3 has 14 residues. The V end lost 0 bases, the J end lost 1 base, and 7 bases lay between the germline ends. The CDR3 protein is CASSLGQSNYGYTF. The DNA for the CDR3 is TGCGCCAGCAGCTTGGGACAGAGTAACTATGGCTACACCTTC.

This clone was observed once. V and J are TRBV11-2 and TRBJ2-7; 8 bases fit TRBD2. There are 12 residues in the CDR3. V lost 5 bases, J lost 10 bases, and 7 bases stayed unmatched. From germline, CDR1 is SGHAT and CDR2 FQNNGV. CDR3 bases: TGTGCCAGCAGCCACGGTGCGGGGGGCCAGTACTTC. This sequence encodes CASSHGAGGQYF.

The chain carries TRBV11-3 and TRBJ2-1, with TRBD2 as a possible D gene (5 bases). Germline loops: CDR1 SGHNT, CDR2 YENEEA. Trimming stripped 0 bases from V and 3 bases from J, with 15 bases between. The CDR3 totals 17 residues. CDR3 nucleotides: TGTGCCAGCAGCTTAGAGGCCGAACTAGACAACTACAATGAGCAGTTCTTC. It translates to CASSLEAELDNYNEQFF.

J is TRBJ2-2 and V is TRBV27, with 11 bases fitting TRBD2. CDR1 MNHEY and CDR2 SMNVEV come from the germline V gene (reference sequence). Trimming removed 8 bases from V and 4 bases from J; junction bases left unmatched: 6. The CDR3 is 15 residues long. The CDR3 coding sequence is TGTGCCAGCCCAAATAGCGGGAGGGCCACCGGGGAGCTGTTTTTT. Translating gives CASPNSGRATGELFF.

This chain joins TRBV2 and TRBJ2-2, with TRBD1 matching 10 bases. The CDR3 is 14 amino acids. The germline CDR1 and CDR2 sequences are SNHLY and FYNNEI. V was clipped by 8 bases and J by 5 bases; unmatched bases: 5. In DNA, the CDR3 is TGTGCCAGCTACCGGGACAGGGGTACCGGGGAGCTGTTTTTT. The encoded protein is CASYRDRGTGELFF.